The rows below give T cell receptor beta chains drawn from one sample of a study of blood T cell repertoires in COVID-19. Assay used: immunoSEQ multiplex PCR; TCRdb lists only in-frame clones, some missing. The table records under 170,000 clones, 70% to 90% of them present only once. The sample taken for sequencing was peripheral blood. The source of these receptors is a man between 65 and 80 years old with acute or convalescent COVID-19. Each CDR3 is given with its conserved first and last residue. A D gene is named only where the DNA matches it firmly. The size field is filled for only some rows; it gives once, few, many or a size class.

clone size: once
D gene: TRBD2
J gene: TRBJ2-2
V gene: TRBV6-6
CDR3 protein: CASSLGRAGGAATGELFF
CDR3 DNA: TGTGCCAGCAGTCTAGGACGAGCGGGGGGGGCGGCCACCGGGGAGCTGTTTTTT

clone size: NA
D gene: NA
J gene: TRBJ2-7
V gene: TRBV9
CDR3 protein: CASSVGGHTYEQYF
CDR3 DNA: TGTGCCAGCAGCGTAGGAGGCCATACCTACGAGCAGTACTTC

clone size: NA
D gene: TRBD2
J gene: TRBJ2-7
V gene: TRBV6-5
CDR3 protein: CASRTSAGEQYF
CDR3 DNA: TGTGCCAGCCGGACTAGCGCGGGGGAGCAGTACTTC

clone size: NA
D gene: TRBD2
J gene: TRBJ2-3
V gene: TRBV19
CDR3 protein: CASRTSGFTDTQYF
CDR3 DNA: TGTGCCAGTCGGACTAGCGGGTTCACAGATACGCAGTATTTT

clone size: NA
D gene: TRBD1
J gene: TRBJ1-2
V gene: TRBV7-2
CDR3 protein: CASSLVGGQNNYGYTF
CDR3 DNA: TGTGCCAGCAGCTTAGTCGGGGGACAGAATAACTATGGCTACACCTTC

clone size: NA
D gene: NA
J gene: TRBJ1-3
V gene: TRBV12-5
CDR3 protein: CASGLVRGAGNTIYF
CDR3 DNA: TGTGCTAGTGGTTTGGTCCGGGGGGCTGGAAACACCATATATTTT

clone size: NA
D gene: TRBD2
J gene: TRBJ2-5
V gene: TRBV7-2
CDR3 protein: CASSLESGRAGETQYF
CDR3 DNA: TGTGCCAGCAGCTTAGAGAGCGGGAGGGCCGGAGAGACCCAGTACTTC

clone size: NA
D gene: TRBD1
J gene: TRBJ1-6
V gene: TRBV15
CDR3 protein: CATSREGRGLDSPLHF
CDR3 DNA: TGTGCCACCAGCAGAGAGGGCAGGGGGCTTGATTCACCCCTCCACTTT

clone size: NA
D gene: NA
J gene: TRBJ1-2
V gene: TRBV6-2/TRBV6-3
CDR3 protein: CASSSPGGNYGYTF
CDR3 DNA: TGTGCCAGCAGTTCACCCGGGGGAAACTATGGCTACACCTTC

clone size: few
D gene: NA
J gene: TRBJ2-1
V gene: TRBV11-2
CDR3 protein: CASSLLGTPLGDEQFF
CDR3 DNA: TGTGCCAGCAGCTTATTAGGGACTCCCCTAGGCGATGAGCAGTTCTTC

clone size: NA
D gene: TRBD1
J gene: TRBJ2-7
V gene: TRBV12-3/TRBV12-4
CDR3 protein: CASRATGTHEQYF
CDR3 DNA: TGTGCCAGCAGGGCGACAGGGACCCACGAGCAGTACTTC

clone size: NA
D gene: TRBD2
J gene: TRBJ2-3
V gene: TRBV4-3
CDR3 protein: CASSQDSPGLAASDTQYF
CDR3 DNA: TGCGCCAGCAGCCAAGACTCCCCGGGGCTAGCGGCGTCAGATACGCAGTATTTT

clone size: NA
D gene: NA
J gene: TRBJ2-3
V gene: TRBV10-3
CDR3 protein: CAISDKSGTDTQYF
CDR3 DNA: TGTGCCATCAGTGATAAAAGCGGCACAGATACGCAGTATTTT

clone size: few
D gene: NA
J gene: TRBJ1-2
V gene: TRBV24-1
CDR3 protein: CATSDLSANYGYTF
CDR3 DNA: TGTGCCACCAGTGATTTGTCCGCTAACTATGGCTACACCTTC

clone size: NA
D gene: NA
J gene: TRBJ2-7
V gene: TRBV4-3
CDR3 protein: CASSQVTVTEQYF
CDR3 DNA: TGCGCCAGCAGCCAAGTGACAGTCACCGAGCAGTACTTC

clone size: NA
D gene: NA
J gene: TRBJ1-5
V gene: TRBV19
CDR3 protein: CASGRGLSGNQPQHF
CDR3 DNA: TGTGCCAGTGGAAGGGGACTTTCTGGCAATCAGCCCCAGCATTTT

clone size: NA
D gene: TRBD1
J gene: TRBJ1-1
V gene: TRBV28
CDR3 protein: CASSSAYYRGMNTEAFF
CDR3 DNA: TGTGCCAGCAGTTCCGCCTATTACAGGGGAATGAACACTGAAGCTTTCTTT

clone size: NA
D gene: NA
J gene: TRBJ2-2
V gene: TRBV19
CDR3 protein: CASSIAGPNTGELFF
CDR3 DNA: TGTGCCAGTAGTATAGCTGGCCCGAACACCGGGGAGCTGTTTTTT

clone size: NA
D gene: NA
J gene: TRBJ1-2
V gene: TRBV7-2
CDR3 protein: CASSFPGSYGYTF
CDR3 DNA: TGTGCCAGCAGCTTCCCGGGTAGCTATGGCTACACCTTC

clone size: NA
D gene: NA
J gene: TRBJ2-7
V gene: TRBV15
CDR3 protein: CATSRDLWSSYEQYF
CDR3 DNA: TGTGCCACCAGCAGAGATCTCTGGAGCTCCTACGAGCAGTACTTC

clone size: few
D gene: TRBD2
J gene: TRBJ2-3
V gene: TRBV10-3
CDR3 protein: CAISAERGGDTQYF
CDR3 DNA: TGTGCCATCAGTGCCGAGCGGGGGGGCGATACGCAGTATTTT

clone size: NA
D gene: NA
J gene: TRBJ2-1
V gene: TRBV11-3
CDR3 protein: CASSFSGAGREQFF
CDR3 DNA: TGTGCCAGCAGCTTTAGCGGAGCAGGGCGCGAGCAGTTCTTC

clone size: NA
D gene: NA
J gene: TRBJ1-1
V gene: TRBV5-1
CDR3 protein: CASSFTTGGGTEAFF
CDR3 DNA: TGCGCCAGCAGCTTCACCACGGGGGGCGGGACTGAAGCTTTCTTT

clone size: once
D gene: TRBD1
J gene: TRBJ2-1
V gene: TRBV9
CDR3 protein: CASSVATGGYSYNEQFF
CDR3 DNA: TGTGCCAGCAGCGTAGCTACAGGGGGCTACTCCTACAATGAGCAGTTCTTC

clone size: NA
D gene: NA
J gene: TRBJ2-3
V gene: TRBV27
CDR3 protein: CASSTDNADTQYF
CDR3 DNA: TGTGCCAGCAGTACAGATAATGCGGATACGCAGTATTTT

clone size: few
D gene: NA
J gene: TRBJ2-1
V gene: TRBV19
CDR3 protein: CASNRRAAYNEQFF
CDR3 DNA: TGTGCCAGCAACCGCAGAGCGGCGTACAATGAGCAGTTCTTC

clone size: NA
D gene: NA
J gene: TRBJ1-1
V gene: TRBV19
CDR3 protein: CASTPGMLNTEAFF
CDR3 DNA: TGTGCCAGTACCCCAGGAATGCTGAACACTGAAGCTTTCTTT

clone size: NA
D gene: NA
J gene: TRBJ1-4
V gene: TRBV5-1
CDR3 protein: CASSLVAGGSNEKLFF
CDR3 DNA: TGCGCCAGCAGCTTGGTTGCGGGAGGCTCTAATGAAAAACTGTTTTTT

clone size: NA
D gene: NA
J gene: TRBJ2-3
V gene: TRBV6-5
CDR3 protein: CASFDRAGFTDTQYF
CDR3 DNA: TGTGCCAGCTTCGACCGAGCGGGTTTCACAGATACGCAGTATTTT

clone size: NA
D gene: NA
J gene: TRBJ2-6
V gene: TRBV5-4
CDR3 protein: CASSLAPGQVSGANVLTF
CDR3 DNA: TGTGCCAGCAGCTTGGCCCCGGGACAAGTTTCTGGGGCCAACGTCCTGACTTTC

clone size: NA
D gene: TRBD1
J gene: TRBJ2-1
V gene: TRBV30
CDR3 protein: CAWKYRDRVQDEQFF
CDR3 DNA: TGTGCCTGGAAATACCGGGACAGGGTTCAGGATGAGCAGTTCTTC

clone size: NA
D gene: TRBD2
J gene: TRBJ2-2
V gene: TRBV6-2/TRBV6-3
CDR3 protein: CASSYPGLPSSTGELFF
CDR3 DNA: TGTGCCAGCAGTTACCCGGGACTACCCTCGAGCACCGGGGAGCTGTTTTTT

clone size: NA
D gene: TRBD1
J gene: TRBJ2-7
V gene: TRBV5-1
CDR3 protein: CASSFFRPGQAAYEQYF
CDR3 DNA: TGCGCCAGCAGCTTCTTCAGACCGGGACAGGCGGCCTACGAGCAGTACTTC

clone size: NA
D gene: TRBD1
J gene: TRBJ2-1
V gene: TRBV7-8
CDR3 protein: CASSKQGAGGSYEQFF
CDR3 DNA: TGTGCCAGCAGCAAGCAGGGGGCAGGCGGAAGCTATGAGCAGTTCTTC

clone size: NA
D gene: NA
J gene: TRBJ1-3
V gene: TRBV10-2
CDR3 protein: CASSDPGVTGNTIYF
CDR3 DNA: TGCGCCAGCAGCGATCCAGGCGTAACGGGAAACACCATATATTTT

clone size: NA
D gene: NA
J gene: TRBJ2-5
V gene: TRBV15
CDR3 protein: CATSRDYQETQYF
CDR3 DNA: TGTGCCACCAGCCGGGACTACCAAGAGACCCAGTACTTC

clone size: few
D gene: NA
J gene: TRBJ2-7
V gene: TRBV11-2
CDR3 protein: CASSPRDIYLYEQYF
CDR3 DNA: TGTGCCAGCAGCCCCCGGGACATTTATCTCTACGAGCAGTACTTC

clone size: NA
D gene: TRBD1
J gene: TRBJ1-2
V gene: TRBV7-2
CDR3 protein: CASSPGQGAGKGYTF
CDR3 DNA: TGTGCCAGCAGCCCCGGACAGGGGGCGGGTAAAGGCTACACCTTC

clone size: NA
D gene: NA
J gene: TRBJ2-2
V gene: TRBV4-2
CDR3 protein: CASRGNPQGTGELFF
CDR3 DNA: TGTGCCAGCAGGGGAAACCCTCAGGGCACCGGGGAGCTGTTTTTT

clone size: few
D gene: NA
J gene: TRBJ1-5
V gene: TRBV18
CDR3 protein: CASSPWAGDSNQPQHF
CDR3 DNA: TGTGCCAGCTCACCATGGGCAGGCGATAGCAATCAGCCCCAGCATTTT

clone size: NA
D gene: NA
J gene: TRBJ1-1
V gene: TRBV6-1
CDR3 protein: CASSDLGRALNTEAFF
CDR3 DNA: TGTGCCAGCAGTGATTTGGGGAGGGCCCTTAACACTGAAGCTTTCTTT

clone size: NA
D gene: NA
J gene: TRBJ2-7
V gene: TRBV6-6
CDR3 protein: CASSYSVGSGEQYF
CDR3 DNA: TGTGCCAGCAGTTACTCCGTCGGGAGCGGAGAGCAGTACTTC

clone size: NA
D gene: NA
J gene: TRBJ1-1
V gene: TRBV7-9
CDR3 protein: CASSFMPQGTEAFF
CDR3 DNA: TGTGCCAGCAGTTTTATGCCCCAGGGGACTGAAGCTTTCTTT

clone size: NA
D gene: NA
J gene: TRBJ1-1
V gene: TRBV28
CDR3 protein: CASSLVNPDRSDFSNKVDTEAFF
CDR3 DNA: TGTGCCAGCAGTTTAGTCAATCCCGACAGGTCCGATTTCAGTAACAAAGTAGACACTGAAGCTTTCTTT

clone size: NA
D gene: NA
J gene: TRBJ2-1
V gene: TRBV29-1
CDR3 protein: CSVYPSTRNEQFF
CDR3 DNA: TGCAGCGTTTATCCCTCGACGAGGAATGAGCAGTTCTTC

clone size: NA
D gene: TRBD2
J gene: TRBJ2-7
V gene: TRBV7-2
CDR3 protein: CASSLKIAGVNEQYF
CDR3 DNA: TGTGCCAGCAGCTTAAAAATTGCGGGAGTAAACGAGCAGTACTTC